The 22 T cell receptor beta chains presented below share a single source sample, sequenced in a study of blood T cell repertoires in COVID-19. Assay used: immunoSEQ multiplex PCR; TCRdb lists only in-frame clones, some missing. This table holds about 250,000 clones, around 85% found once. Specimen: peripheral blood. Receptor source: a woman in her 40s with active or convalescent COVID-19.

The CDR3 sequence is CASSDGGAYTGELFF. The CDR3 nucleotides are TGTGCCAGCAGTGACGGGGGGGCCTACACCGGGGAGCTGTTTTTT. The rearrangement joins TRBV2 to TRBJ2-2; the match to TRBD2 covers 8 bases. Germline CDR1 SNHLY, CDR2 FYNNEI. J was trimmed by 3 bases and V by 3 bases; bases with no gene match: 3. The length of the CDR3 is 15 residues.

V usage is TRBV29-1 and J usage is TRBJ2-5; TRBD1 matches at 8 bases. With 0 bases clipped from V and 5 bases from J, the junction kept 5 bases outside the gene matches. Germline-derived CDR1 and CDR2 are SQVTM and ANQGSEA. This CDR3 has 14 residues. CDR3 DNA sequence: TGCAGCGTTGAAGAAAACAGGGGGACGGAGACCCAGTACTTC. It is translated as CSVEENRGTETQYF. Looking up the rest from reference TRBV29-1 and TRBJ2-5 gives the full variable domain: SAVISQKPSRDICQRGTSLTIQCQVDSQVTMMFWYRQQPGQSLTLIATANQGSEATYESGFVIDKFPISRPNLTFSTLTVSNMSPEDSSIYLCSVEENRGTETQYFGPGTRLLVL.

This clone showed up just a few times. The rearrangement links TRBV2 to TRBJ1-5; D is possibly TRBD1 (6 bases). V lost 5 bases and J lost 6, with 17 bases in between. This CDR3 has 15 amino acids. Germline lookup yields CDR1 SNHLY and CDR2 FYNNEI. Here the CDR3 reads CASSSGHPGGQPQHF. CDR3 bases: TGTGCCAGCAGTTCGGGACACCCTGGGGGTCAGCCCCAGCATTTT.

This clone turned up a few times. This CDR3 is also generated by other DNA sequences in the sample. The CDR3 spells CASSLGQGDEQYF. CDR3 sequence (DNA): TGCGCCAGCAGCCTGGGACAGGGAGACGAGCAGTACTTC. This sequence joins TRBV5-1 and TRBJ2-7, with 9 bases fitting TRBD1. The CDR3 is 13 residues long. Unmatched junction bases numbered 4, after V lost 4 bases and J lost 5 bases. The germline gives CDR1 SGHRS, CDR2 YFSETQ.

The CDR3 sequence is CASSPTGGFYGYTF. The CDR3 DNA reads as TGTGCCAGCAGCCCGACAGGGGGTTTCTATGGCTACACCTTC. The J gene is TRBJ1-2, the V gene TRBV5-4; the match to TRBD1 covers 9 bases. The germline CDR1 and CDR2 sequences are SGHNT and YYREEE (reference sequence). J was trimmed by 4 bases and V by 4 bases; bases with no gene match: 5. The CDR3 length is 14 residues.

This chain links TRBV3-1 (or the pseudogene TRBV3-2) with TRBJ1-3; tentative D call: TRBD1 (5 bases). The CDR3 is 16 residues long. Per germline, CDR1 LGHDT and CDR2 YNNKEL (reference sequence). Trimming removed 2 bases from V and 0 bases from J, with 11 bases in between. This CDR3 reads CASSQLSGVSGNTIYF. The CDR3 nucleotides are TGTGCCAGCAGCCAACTTTCGGGGGTCTCTGGAAACACCATATATTTT.

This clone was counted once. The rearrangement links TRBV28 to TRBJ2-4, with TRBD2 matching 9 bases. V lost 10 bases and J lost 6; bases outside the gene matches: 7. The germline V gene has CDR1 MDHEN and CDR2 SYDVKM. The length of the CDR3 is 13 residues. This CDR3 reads CATAGGTLNIQYF. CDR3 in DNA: TGTGCCACCGCGGGGGGGACTTTAAACATTCAGTACTTC.

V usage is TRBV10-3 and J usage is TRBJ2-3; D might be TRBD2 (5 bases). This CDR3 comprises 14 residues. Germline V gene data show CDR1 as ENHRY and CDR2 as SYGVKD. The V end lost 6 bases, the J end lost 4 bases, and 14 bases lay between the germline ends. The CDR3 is CAIRPGSSADTQYF. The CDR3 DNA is TGTGCCATCAGACCGGGGAGCTCCGCAGATACGCAGTATTTT.

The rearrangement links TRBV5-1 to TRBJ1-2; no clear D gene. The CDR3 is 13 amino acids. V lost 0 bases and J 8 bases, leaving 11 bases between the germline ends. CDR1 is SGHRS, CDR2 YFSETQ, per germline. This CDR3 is CASSLAGVGGYTF. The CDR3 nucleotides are TGCGCCAGCAGCTTGGCCGGCGTCGGGGGCTACACCTTC.

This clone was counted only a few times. CDR3 in amino acids: CASSLDRVGNTIYF. CDR3 coding DNA: TGTGCCAGCAGCTTAGACAGGGTCGGAAACACCATATATTTT. The chain is built from TRBV7-8 and TRBJ1-3, with a weak D call TRBD1 (6 bases). This CDR3 contains 14 residues. Germline assignment: CDR1 SGHVS and CDR2 FQNEAQ. The V and J ends lost 1 base and 4 bases respectively, with 8 bases between them.

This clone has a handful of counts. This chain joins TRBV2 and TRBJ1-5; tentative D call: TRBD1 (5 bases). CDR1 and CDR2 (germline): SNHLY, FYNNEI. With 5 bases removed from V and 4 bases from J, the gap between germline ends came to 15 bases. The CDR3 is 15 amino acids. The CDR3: CASSRGTPGNQPQHF. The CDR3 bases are TGTGCCAGCAGTCGCGGGACGCCAGGGAATCAGCCCCAGCATTTT.

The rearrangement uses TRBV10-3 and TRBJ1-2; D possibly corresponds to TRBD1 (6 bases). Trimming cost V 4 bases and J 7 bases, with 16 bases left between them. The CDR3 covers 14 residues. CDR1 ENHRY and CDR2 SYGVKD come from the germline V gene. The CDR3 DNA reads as TGTGCCATCAGTGCAATAGGGGGGGCAGGTGGCTACACCTTC. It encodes CAISAIGGAGGYTF.

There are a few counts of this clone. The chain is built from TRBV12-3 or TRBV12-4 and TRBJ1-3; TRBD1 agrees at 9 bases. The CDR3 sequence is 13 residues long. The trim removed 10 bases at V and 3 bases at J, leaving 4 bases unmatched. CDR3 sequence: CAITGGVGNTIYF. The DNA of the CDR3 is TGTGCCATAACAGGGGGCGTTGGAAACACCATATATTTT.

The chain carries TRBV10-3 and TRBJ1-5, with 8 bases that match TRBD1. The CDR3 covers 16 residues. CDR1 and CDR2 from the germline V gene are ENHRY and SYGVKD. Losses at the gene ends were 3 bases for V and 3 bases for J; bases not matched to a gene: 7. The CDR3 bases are TGTGCCATCAGTGAAGGGACAGGTCGTCTCAATCAGCCCCAGCATTTT. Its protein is CAISEGTGRLNQPQHF.

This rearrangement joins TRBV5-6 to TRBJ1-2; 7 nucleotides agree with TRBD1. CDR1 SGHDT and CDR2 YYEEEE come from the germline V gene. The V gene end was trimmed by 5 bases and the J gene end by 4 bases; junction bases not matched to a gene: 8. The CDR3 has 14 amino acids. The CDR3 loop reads CASSQTGFGYGYTF. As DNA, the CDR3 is TGTGCCAGCAGTCAGACAGGGTTTGGCTATGGCTACACCTTC.

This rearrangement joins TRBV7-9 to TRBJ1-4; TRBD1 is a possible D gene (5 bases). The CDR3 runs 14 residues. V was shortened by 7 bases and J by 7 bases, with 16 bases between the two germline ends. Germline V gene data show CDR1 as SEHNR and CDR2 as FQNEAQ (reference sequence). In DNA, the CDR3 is TGTGCCAGCACCCCGCCAGGGAACGTTGAAAAACTGTTTTTT. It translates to CASTPPGNVEKLFF.

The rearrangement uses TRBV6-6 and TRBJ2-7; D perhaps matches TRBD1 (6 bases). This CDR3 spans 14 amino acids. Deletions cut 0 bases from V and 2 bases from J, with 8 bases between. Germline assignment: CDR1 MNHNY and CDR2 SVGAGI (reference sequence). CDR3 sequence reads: CASSYSDRTYEQYF. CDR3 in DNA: TGTGCCAGCAGTTACTCTGACAGGACCTACGAGCAGTACTTC.

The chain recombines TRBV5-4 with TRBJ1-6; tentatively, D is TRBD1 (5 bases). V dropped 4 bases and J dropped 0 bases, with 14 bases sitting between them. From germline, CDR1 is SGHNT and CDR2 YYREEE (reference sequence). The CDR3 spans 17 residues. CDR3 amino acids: CASSPDAGGSYNSPLHF. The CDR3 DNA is TGTGCCAGCAGCCCTGACGCCGGGGGCTCCTATAATTCACCCCTCCACTTT.

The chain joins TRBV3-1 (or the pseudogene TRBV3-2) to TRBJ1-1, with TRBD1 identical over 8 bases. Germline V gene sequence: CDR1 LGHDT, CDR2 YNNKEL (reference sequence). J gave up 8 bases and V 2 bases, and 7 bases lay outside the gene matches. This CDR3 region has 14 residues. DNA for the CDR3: TGTGCCAGCAGCCAAACGGGCAGGGGGCACGAAGCTTTCTTT. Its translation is CASSQTGRGHEAFF.

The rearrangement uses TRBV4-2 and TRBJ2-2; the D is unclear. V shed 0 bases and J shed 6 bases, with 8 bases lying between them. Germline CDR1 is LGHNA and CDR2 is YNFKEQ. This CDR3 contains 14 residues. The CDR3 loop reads CASSQDKRSGELFF. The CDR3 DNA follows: TGTGCCAGCAGCCAAGATAAGAGATCCGGGGAGCTGTTTTTT.

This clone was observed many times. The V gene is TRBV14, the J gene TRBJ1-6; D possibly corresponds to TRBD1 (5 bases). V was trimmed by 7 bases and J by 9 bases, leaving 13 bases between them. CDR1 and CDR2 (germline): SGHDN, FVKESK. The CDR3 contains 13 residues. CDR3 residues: CASTQGGGSPLHF. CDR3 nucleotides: TGTGCCAGCACCCAGGGCGGAGGTTCACCCCTCCACTTT.

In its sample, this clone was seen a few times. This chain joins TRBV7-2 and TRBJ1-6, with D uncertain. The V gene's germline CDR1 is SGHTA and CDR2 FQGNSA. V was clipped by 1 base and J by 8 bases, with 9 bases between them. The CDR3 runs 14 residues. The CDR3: CASSLVAAHSPLHF. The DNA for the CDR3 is TGTGCCAGCAGCTTAGTGGCGGCTCATTCACCCCTCCACTTT.